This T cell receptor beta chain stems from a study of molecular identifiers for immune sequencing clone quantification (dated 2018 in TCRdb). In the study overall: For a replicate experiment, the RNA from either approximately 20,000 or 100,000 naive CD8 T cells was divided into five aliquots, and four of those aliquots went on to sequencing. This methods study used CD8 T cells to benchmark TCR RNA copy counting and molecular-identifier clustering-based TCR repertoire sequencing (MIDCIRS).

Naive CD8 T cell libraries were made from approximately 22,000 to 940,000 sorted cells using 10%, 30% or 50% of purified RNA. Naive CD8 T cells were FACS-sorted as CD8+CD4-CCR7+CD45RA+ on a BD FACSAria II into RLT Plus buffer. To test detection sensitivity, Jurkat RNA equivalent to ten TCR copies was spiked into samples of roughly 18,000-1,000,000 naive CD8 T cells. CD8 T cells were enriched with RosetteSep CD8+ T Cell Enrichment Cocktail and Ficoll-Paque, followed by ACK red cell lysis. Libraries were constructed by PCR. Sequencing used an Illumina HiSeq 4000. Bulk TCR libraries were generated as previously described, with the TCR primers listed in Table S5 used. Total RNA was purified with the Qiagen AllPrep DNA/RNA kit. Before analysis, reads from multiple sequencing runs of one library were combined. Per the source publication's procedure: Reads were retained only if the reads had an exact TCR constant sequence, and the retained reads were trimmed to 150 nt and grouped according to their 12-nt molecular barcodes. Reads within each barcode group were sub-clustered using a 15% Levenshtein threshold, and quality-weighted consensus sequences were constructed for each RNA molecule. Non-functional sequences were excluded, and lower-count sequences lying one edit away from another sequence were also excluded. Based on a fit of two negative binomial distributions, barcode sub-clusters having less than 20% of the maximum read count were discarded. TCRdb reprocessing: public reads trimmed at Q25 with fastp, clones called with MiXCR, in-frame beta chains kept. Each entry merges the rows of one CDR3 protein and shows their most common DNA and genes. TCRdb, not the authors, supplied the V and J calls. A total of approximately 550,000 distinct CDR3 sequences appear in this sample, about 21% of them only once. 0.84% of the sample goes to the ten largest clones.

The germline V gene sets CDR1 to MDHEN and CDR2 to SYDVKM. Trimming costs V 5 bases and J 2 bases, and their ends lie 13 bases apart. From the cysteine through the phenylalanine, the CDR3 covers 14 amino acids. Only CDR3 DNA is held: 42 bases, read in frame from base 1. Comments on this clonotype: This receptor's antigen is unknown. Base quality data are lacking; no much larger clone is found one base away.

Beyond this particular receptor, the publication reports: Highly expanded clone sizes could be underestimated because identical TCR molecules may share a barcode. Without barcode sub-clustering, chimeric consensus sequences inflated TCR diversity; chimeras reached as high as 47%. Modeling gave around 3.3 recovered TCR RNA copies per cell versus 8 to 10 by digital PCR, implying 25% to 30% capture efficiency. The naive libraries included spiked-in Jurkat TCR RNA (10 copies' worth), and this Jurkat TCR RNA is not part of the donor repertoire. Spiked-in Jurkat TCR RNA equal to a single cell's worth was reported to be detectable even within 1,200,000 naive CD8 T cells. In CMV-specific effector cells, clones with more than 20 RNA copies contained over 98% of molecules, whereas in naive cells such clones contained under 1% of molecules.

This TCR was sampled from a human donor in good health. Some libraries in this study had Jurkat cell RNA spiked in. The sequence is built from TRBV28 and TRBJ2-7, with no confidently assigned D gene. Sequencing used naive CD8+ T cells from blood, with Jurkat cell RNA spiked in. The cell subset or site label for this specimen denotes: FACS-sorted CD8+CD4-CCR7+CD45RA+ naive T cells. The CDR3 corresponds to CASSGNPSPYEQYF. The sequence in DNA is TGTGCCAGCAGTGGTAATCCCTCTCCCTACGAGCAGTACTTC.